A single sample gave rise to the 20 T cell receptor beta chains below, sequenced in a study of blood T cell repertoires in COVID-19. Libraries were prepared by immunoSEQ multiplex PCR; TCRdb keeps only in-frame clonotypes and omits some of them. The table records more than 100,000 clones, about 90% of them present only once. Material for sequencing was peripheral blood. The receptors stem from a human donor in a cohort sampled during active COVID-19.

This chain connects TRBV28 to TRBJ2-7; D perhaps matches TRBD2 (5 bases). With 7 bases removed from V and 5 bases from J, the gap between germline ends came to 15 bases. Germline V CDR1 and CDR2: MDHEN, SYDVKM. The CDR3 spans 13 residues. The CDR3 DNA is TGTGCCAGCATAGAGGGAGCTGGCGACGAGCAGTACTTC. As protein: CASIEGAGDEQYF.

The chain uses TRBV30 and TRBJ2-7; 8 positions agree with TRBD1. Germline CDR1 and CDR2: GTSNPN and SVGIG (reference sequence). J gave up 3 bases and V 3 bases, and 4 bases lay outside the gene matches. The CDR3 covers 13 residues. CDR3 DNA: TGTGCCTGGAGGACCGGACAGGGCTACGAGCAGTACTTC. This translates into CAWRTGQGYEQYF.

The rearrangement joins TRBV9 to TRBJ1-2, with 12 positions matching TRBD1. Trimming took 3 bases from V and 6 from J; bases not matched to a gene: 12. There are 17 residues in the CDR3. Germline lookup yields CDR1 SGDLS and CDR2 YYNGEE. DNA of the CDR3: TGTGCCAGCAGCGGACGCACTCCGGGACAGGGGGCGCATGGCTACACCTTC. It is translated as CASSGRTPGQGAHGYTF.

The chain employs TRBV7-2 and TRBJ2-2, with 7 bases matching TRBD2. From germline, CDR1 is SGHTA and CDR2 FQGNSA. The V gene end was trimmed by 0 bases and the J gene end by 5 bases; junction bases not matched to a gene: 9. The CDR3 runs 17 residues. CDR3 coding DNA: TGTGCCAGCAGCTTAGCGTTCGAAAGGGGAGGGACCGGGGAGCTGTTTTTT. It translates to CASSLAFERGGTGELFF.

The chain joins TRBV5-1 to TRBJ1-2; 7 positions match TRBD1. Looked up from germline, CDR1 is SGHRS and CDR2 is YFSETQ. CDR3 length equals 14 residues. V gave up 2 bases and J gave up 7 bases; unmatched junction bases: 8. The CDR3 spells CASSLSAAGGGYTF. CDR3 sequence (DNA): TGCGCCAGCAGCTTATCGGCGGCAGGGGGTGGCTACACCTTC.

The J gene is TRBJ1-3, the V gene TRBV9; tentatively, D is TRBD1 (6 bases). Germline CDR1 reads SGDLS; CDR2 reads YYNGEE. Trimming left V 4 bases short and J 0 bases short, with 14 bases between. The CDR3 contains 16 residues. DNA for the CDR3: TGTGCCAGCAGCTCACATCCCAGGGGCTCTGGAAACACCATATATTTT. Translated, it gives CASSSHPRGSGNTIYF. Looking up the rest from reference TRBV9 and TRBJ1-3 gives the full variable domain: DSGVTQTPKHLITATGQRVTLRCSPRSGDLSVYWYQQSLDQGLQFLIQYYNGEERAKGNILERFSAQQFPDLHSELNLSSLELGDSALYFCASSSHPRGSGNTIYFGEGSWLTVV.

The rearrangement links TRBV19 to TRBJ2-5; 7 bases are shared with TRBD1. Trimming removed 9 bases from V and 7 bases from J; junction bases left unmatched: 17. CDR1 is LNHDA, CDR2 SQIVND, per germline (reference sequence). This CDR3 is 15 amino acids long. CDR3: CASRSDRKMRGTQYF. The DNA for the CDR3 is TGTGCCAGCCGATCGGACAGGAAGATGCGAGGGACCCAGTACTTC.

V is TRBV18 and J is TRBJ1-6; D remains ambiguous. Trimming took 2 bases from V and 6 from J, leaving 17 bases between them. There are 17 residues in the CDR3. Germline loops: CDR1 KGHSH, CDR2 LQKENI. Here the CDR3 DNA reads TGTGCCAGCTCACCATCACTTGACGCTAGAATTAATTCACCCCTCCACTTT. It specifies CASSPSLDARINSPLHF.

The chain is built from TRBV7-2 and TRBJ1-3; D perhaps matches TRBD1 (6 bases). CDR3 length equals 16 residues. The germline V gene has CDR1 SGHTA and CDR2 FQGNSA. V lost 5 bases and J lost 0, with 14 bases in between. The CDR3 sequence is CASSLRRTDSGNTIYF. DNA for the CDR3: TGTGCCAGCAGCCTACGACGGACAGACTCTGGAAACACCATATATTTT.

The table lists this clone with a few counts. The rearrangement uses TRBV10-3 and TRBJ1-2, with no clear D. V dropped 3 bases and J dropped 6 bases, with 11 bases sitting between them. The length of the CDR3 is 13 residues. Per the germline V gene, CDR1 is ENHRY and CDR2 is SYGVKD. CDR3 in amino acids: CAISDWEQNGYTF. Here the CDR3 DNA reads TGTGCCATCAGTGATTGGGAGCAGAATGGCTACACCTTC.

The chain has TRBV6-2 or TRBV6-3 and TRBJ2-3; 7 bases agree with TRBD1. With V trimmed by 0 bases and J by 6 bases, 3 bases remained unmatched. The CDR3 spans 14 residues. Germline lookup yields CDR1 MNHEY and CDR2 SVGEGT. CDR3 nucleotide sequence: TGTGCCAGCAGTTACTCTAGGGGGCCGGATACGCAGTATTTT. Protein product: CASSYSRGPDTQYF.

The chain recombines TRBV5-1 with TRBJ2-1, with 12 bases identical to TRBD2. Germline trimming cut 5 bases from V and 7 bases from J; bases unmatched to any gene: 4. This CDR3 comprises 14 residues. Germline V CDR1 and CDR2: SGHRS, YFSETQ. The CDR3 spells CASRGTSGRNEQFF. In DNA, the CDR3 is TGCGCCAGCAGAGGGACTAGCGGGCGGAATGAGCAGTTCTTC.

This clone has a handful of counts. The V gene is TRBV7-2, the J gene TRBJ1-6; 9 bases are a match to TRBD1. Looked up from germline, CDR1 is SGHTA and CDR2 is FQGNSA. V was pared by 6 bases and J by 10 bases, with 7 bases of the junction left unmatched. This CDR3 has 14 amino acids. This chain's CDR3 is CASRDDRGRSPLHF. CDR3 sequence (DNA): TGTGCCAGCAGAGATGACAGGGGGAGATCACCCCTCCACTTT. The variable domain in full, completed from reference TRBV7-2 and TRBJ1-6, reads GAGVSQSPSNKVTEKGKDVELRCDPISGHTALYWYRQSLGQGLEFLIYFQGNSAPDKSGLPSDRFSAERTGGSVSTLTIQRTQQEDSAVYLCASRDDRGRSPLHFGNGTRLTVT.

The V call is TRBV6-6, the J call TRBJ1-2; D is uncertain. Germline V gene lookup returns CDR1 MNHNY and CDR2 SVGAGI (reference sequence). The V end lost 6 bases, the J end lost 5 bases, and 4 bases lay between the germline ends. The CDR3 has 10 amino acids. The CDR3 loop reads CASSQYGYTF. CDR3 in DNA: TGTGCCAGCAGCCAATATGGCTACACCTTC.

CDR3 amino acids: CASSTQGNTGELFF. The CDR3 DNA follows: TGTGCCAGCAGTACACAGGGAAACACCGGGGAGCTGTTTTTT. The chain combines TRBV6-5 with TRBJ2-2; tentative D call: TRBD1 (6 bases). CDR3 size: 14 residues. V lost 5 bases to trimming and J lost 2 bases, with 9 bases between them. In germline, CDR1 is MNHEY, CDR2 SVGAGI.

J is TRBJ1-2 and V is TRBV18; 7 bases match TRBD1. Unmatched junction bases numbered 11, after V lost 0 bases and J lost 7 bases. Per germline, CDR1 KGHSH and CDR2 LQKENI. The CDR3 is 16 residues long. CDR3 amino acids: CASSPPRAVRGFGYTF. The CDR3 DNA reads as TGTGCCAGCTCACCACCTCGGGCTGTCAGGGGGTTTGGCTACACCTTC.

This rearrangement joins TRBV19 to TRBJ1-4; TRBD1 agrees at 7 bases. The CDR3 has 15 residues. J was trimmed by 5 bases and V by 8 bases; bases with no gene match: 11. Per the germline V gene, CDR1 is LNHDA and CDR2 is SQIVND (reference sequence). In DNA, the CDR3 is TGTGCCAGTGGGGAACCGGGACAGCTGAATGAAAAACTGTTTTTT. Its translation is CASGEPGQLNEKLFF.

This sequence joins TRBV28 and TRBJ2-1; 12 bases agree with TRBD2. V shed 3 bases, J shed 8 bases, and the junction held 2 bases outside the gene matches. The CDR3 has 14 residues. Germline V gene sequence: CDR1 MDHEN, CDR2 SYDVKM. CDR3: CASSFSSGRDEQFF. The CDR3, as DNA: TGTGCCAGCAGTTTCTCTAGCGGGAGGGATGAGCAGTTCTTC.

The chain carries TRBV19 and TRBJ2-7; the D is unclear. V lost 5 bases and J 2 bases, leaving 7 bases between the germline ends. The germline gives CDR1 LNHDA, CDR2 SQIVND (reference sequence). This CDR3 comprises 12 residues. The CDR3 DNA reads TGTGCCAGTAGTCCGGGTGCCTACGAGCAGTACTTC. Translated, it gives CASSPGAYEQYF.

This chain connects TRBV6-5 to TRBJ2-5, with a tentative D call TRBD1 (6 bases). Per germline, CDR1 MNHEY and CDR2 SVGAGI. The CDR3 is 16 amino acids. Trimming removed 2 bases at V and 4 bases at J, with 17 bases between. DNA for the CDR3: TGTGCCAGCAGTTACGTAAAACCAGGGGTCGGAGAGACCCAGTACTTC. Its protein product is CASSYVKPGVGETQYF.